The next 15 T cell receptor beta chains were all read from a single sample in a study of shared clonotypes between healthy human individuals. Naive CD8 cells, CD45RO-negative and positively selected for CCR7, excluded terminally differentiated effector memory CD45RA+ cells. The assay was immunoSEQ multiplex PCR, and TCRdb's table has in-frame clones only and misses some. In the table there are more than 600,000 clones, 92% of which are singletons. The sample was naive CD8+ T cells sorted from blood. Receptors were obtained from a man aged 25-40 years in good health.

This rearrangement joins TRBV5-6 to TRBJ2-3; 12 nucleotides line up with TRBD2. This CDR3 region has 16 residues. In germline, CDR1 is SGHDT, CDR2 YYEEEE. J lost 4 bases, V lost 0 bases, and 3 bases had no gene match. The CDR3, as DNA: TGTGCCAGCAGCTTGGGACTAGCGGGAGCGGCAGATACGCAGTATTTT. This gives the protein CASSLGLAGAADTQYF. Full variable domain (remainder filled in from reference TRBV5-6 and TRBJ2-3): DAGVTQSPTHLIKTRGQQVTLRCSPKSGHDTVSWYQQALGQGPQFIFQYYEEEERQRGNFPDRFSGHQFPNYSSELNVNALLLGDSALYLCASSLGLAGAADTQYFGPGTRLTVL.

This clone was recorded once. The CDR3 DNA follows: TGCAGCGTGAGAACTGACTGGGAAGATACGCAGTATTTT. This translates into CSVRTDWEDTQYF. The chain couples TRBV29-1 to TRBJ2-3; D not certain. The V end lost 6 bases, the J end lost 5 bases, and 15 bases lay between the germline ends. This CDR3 contains 13 residues. The germline CDR1 and CDR2 sequences are SQVTM and ANQGSEA.

The J gene is TRBJ2-5, the V gene TRBV4-1; 8 nucleotides line up with TRBD2. Looked up from germline, CDR1 is MGHRA and CDR2 is YSYEKL. There are 14 residues in the CDR3. CDR3 in amino acids: CASRAGGVRETQYF. In DNA form, the CDR3 reads TGCGCTAGTCGGGCGGGAGGAGTGCGAGAGACCCAGTACTTC.

The gene calls are TRBV5-5 and TRBJ2-7, with a weak D call TRBD2 (6 bases). The germline CDR1 and CDR2 sequences are SGHKS and YYEKEE (reference sequence). This CDR3 is 13 amino acids long. V shed 2 bases and J shed 8 bases, with 14 bases lying between them. CDR3 amino acids: CASSFWGEPQQYF. DNA for the CDR3: TGTGCCAGCAGCTTTTGGGGGGAGCCCCAGCAGTACTTC.

This chain connects TRBV7-6 to TRBJ2-7; maybe TRBD2 (6 bases). V shed 6 bases and J shed 2 bases, with 11 bases lying between them. The CDR3 length is 13 residues. The germline CDR1 and CDR2 sequences are SGHVS and FNYEAQ. CDR3 residues: CASSGGSTYEQYF. The DNA of the CDR3 is TGTGCCAGCAGTGGGGGGAGTACCTACGAGCAGTACTTC.

The rearrangement uses TRBV29-1 and TRBJ2-1; tentative D call: TRBD2 (5 bases). Deletions cut 4 bases from V and 15 bases from J, with 10 bases between. This CDR3 is 9 amino acids long. Germline CDR1 and CDR2: SQVTM and ANQGSEA. CDR3 protein: CSVARGRFF. The CDR3 coding sequence is TGCAGCGTTGCGAGAGGGCGGTTCTTC.

This chain connects TRBV7-3 to TRBJ2-3, with TRBD2 matching over 7 bases. The CDR3 has 18 residues. Germline CDR1 and CDR2: SGHTA and FQGTGA. V was clipped by 4 bases and J by 6 bases; unmatched bases: 19. In DNA form, the CDR3 reads TGTGCCAGCAGCTCCACTCTTGGACTAGGAGTGAGTGTGGATACGCAGTATTTT. It codes for CASSSTLGLGVSVDTQYF.

The chain links TRBV6-5 to TRBJ1-1; D might be TRBD1 (5 bases). Between the trimmed V and J ends, which lost 2 bases and 7 bases, there was a span of 11 bases. The CDR3 contains 13 residues. Looked up from germline, CDR1 is MNHEY and CDR2 is SVGAGI. The CDR3 is CASSYTEGVEAFF. CDR3 coding DNA: TGTGCCAGCAGTTACACGGAAGGGGTTGAAGCTTTCTTT.

Concerning this clone itself: This same CDR3 is encoded by further DNA sequences in the sample. V is TRBV7-6 and J is TRBJ2-3; D remains unclear. The CDR3 length is 13 residues. Per germline, CDR1 SGHVS and CDR2 FNYEAQ. The V gene lost 4 bases and the J gene lost 0 bases, with 5 bases spanning the gap. The CDR3, as DNA: TGTGCCAGCAGCTCGATTAGCACAGATACGCAGTATTTT. This codes for CASSSISTDTQYF.

The genes are TRBV11-3 and TRBJ2-2; 8 nucleotides match TRBD2. Germline CDR1 SGHNT, CDR2 YENEEA. CDR3 length: 17 residues. With 1 base clipped from V and 1 base from J, the junction kept 5 bases outside the gene matches. The chain's CDR3 is CASSLVPSGQNTGELFF. The CDR3 region has the DNA TGTGCCAGCAGCTTAGTCCCTAGCGGGCAGAACACCGGGGAGCTGTTTTTT.

A single count supports this clone. This rearrangement joins TRBV5-6 to TRBJ2-1; TRBD1 might be the D (5 bases). There are 11 residues in the CDR3. Germline V gene data show CDR1 as SGHDT and CDR2 as YYEEEE. Trimming took off 3 bases at V and 10 bases at J, with 8 bases between the two ends. Here the CDR3 reads CASSSKGEQFF. DNA for the CDR3: TGTGCCAGCAGCTCAAAGGGGGAGCAGTTCTTC.

The V call is TRBV27, the J call TRBJ1-2; possible D gene TRBD1, 6 bases. With 3 bases removed from V and 8 bases from J, the gap between germline ends came to 13 bases. This CDR3 region has 13 residues. The V gene's germline CDR1 is MNHEY and CDR2 SMNVEV (reference sequence). The CDR3 nucleotides read TGTGCCAGCAGTTTGCCGGGGGGGCACGGCTACACCTTC. Protein product: CASSLPGGHGYTF.

This clone was detected only once. V gene TRBV11-3 combines with J gene TRBJ2-1; the match to TRBD2 covers 13 bases. The CDR3 loop spans 19 amino acids. With 5 bases clipped from V and 1 base from J, the junction kept 11 bases outside the gene matches. Per germline, CDR1 SGHNT and CDR2 YENEEA. The CDR3 DNA sequence: TGTGCCAGCAGCCCTCCCGGACTAGCGGGAGACGGGTCCTACAATGAGCAGTTCTTC. Amino acid sequence: CASSPPGLAGDGSYNEQFF.

This clone was picked up one time. Different DNA sequences within this sample yield the same CDR3. The chain employs TRBV6-1 and TRBJ2-7; 7 positions agree with TRBD1. Trimming at V came to 8 bases and at J to 3 bases, leaving 1 base not matched to a gene. The germline CDR1 and CDR2 sequences are MNHNS and SASEGT. This CDR3 is built from 11 residues. CDR3 in DNA: TGTGCCAGCGGGGACAGCTACGAGCAGTACTTC. Its translation is CASGDSYEQYF.

The chain couples TRBV4-2 to TRBJ2-7; TRBD2 might be the D (6 bases). The V end was cut by 5 bases, the J end by 0 bases, with 17 bases between. CDR3 length: 16 residues. The germline CDR1 and CDR2 sequences are LGHNA and YNFKEQ. The CDR3 bases are TGTGCCAGCAGCTTCGACCTTAGCGGTTTCTCCTACGAGCAGTACTTC. This sequence encodes CASSFDLSGFSYEQYF.